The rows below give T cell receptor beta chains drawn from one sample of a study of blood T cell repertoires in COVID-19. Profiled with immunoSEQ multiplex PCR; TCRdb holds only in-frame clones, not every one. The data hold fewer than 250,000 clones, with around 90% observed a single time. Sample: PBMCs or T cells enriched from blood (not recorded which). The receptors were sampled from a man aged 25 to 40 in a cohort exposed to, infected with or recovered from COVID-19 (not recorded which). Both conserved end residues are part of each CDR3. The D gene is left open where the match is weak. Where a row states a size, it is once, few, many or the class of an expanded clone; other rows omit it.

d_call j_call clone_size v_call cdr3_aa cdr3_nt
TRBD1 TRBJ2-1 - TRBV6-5 CASSRTGDLYNEQFF TGTGCCAGCAGTCGGACAGGGGACCTATACAATGAGCAGTTCTTC
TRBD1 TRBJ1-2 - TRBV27 CASSSLGTGDDYGYTF TGTGCCAGCAGTTCGCTTGGGACAGGGGACGACTATGGCTACACCTTC
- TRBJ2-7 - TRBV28 CASSLSLREQYF TGTGCCAGCAGTCTGAGCCTGAGGGAGCAGTACTTC
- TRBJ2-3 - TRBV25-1 CASQTWAYTDTQYF TGTGCCAGCCAAACTTGGGCCTACACAGATACGCAGTATTTT
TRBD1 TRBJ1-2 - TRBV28 CASSLLGQLVNYGYTF TGTGCCAGCAGTTTACTGGGACAGCTCGTTAACTATGGCTACACCTTC
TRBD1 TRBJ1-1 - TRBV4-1 CASSQEDWDRDTEAFF TGCGCCAGCAGCCAAGAGGATTGGGACAGGGACACTGAAGCTTTCTTT
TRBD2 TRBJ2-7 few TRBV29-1 CSAGLAGEYEQYF TGCAGCGCCGGACTAGCGGGAGAGTACGAGCAGTACTTC
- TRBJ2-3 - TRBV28 CASSSLPAGSTDTQYF TGTGCCAGCAGTTCATTGCCGGCAGGAAGCACAGATACGCAGTATTTT
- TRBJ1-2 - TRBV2 CASSVQPGNYGYTF TGTGCCAGCAGTGTCCAGCCGGGGAACTATGGCTACACCTTC
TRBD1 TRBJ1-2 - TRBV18 CASSLTGERGGYTF TGTGCCAGCTCACTCACAGGGGAACGAGGAGGCTACACCTTC
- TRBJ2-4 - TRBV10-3 CAISESGGRGKDIQYF TGTGCCATCAGTGAGTCTGGTGGACGCGGGAAAGACATTCAGTACTTC
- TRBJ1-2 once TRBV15 CATSSSTGLPGYTF TGTGCCACCAGCAGCTCTACAGGGCTTCCTGGCTACACCTTC
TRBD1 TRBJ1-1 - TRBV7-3 CASSQWVSGTGFLGTEAFF TGTGCCAGCAGCCAATGGGTCTCCGGGACAGGGTTTTTAGGCACTGAAGCTTTCTTT
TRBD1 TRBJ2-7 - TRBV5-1 CASSLGPFDREAYEQYF TGCGCCAGCAGCTTGGGTCCCTTTGACAGGGAAGCCTACGAGCAGTACTTC
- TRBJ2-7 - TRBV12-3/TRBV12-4 CASSFTGTYEQYF TGTGCCAGCAGTTTTACGGGAACCTACGAGCAGTACTTC
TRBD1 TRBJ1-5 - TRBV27 CASQQGAGNQPQHF TGTGCCTCTCAACAGGGGGCCGGCAATCAGCCCCAGCATTTT
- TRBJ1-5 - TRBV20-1 CSAKYQGPQHF TGCAGTGCTAAGTACCAGGGGCCCCAGCATTTT
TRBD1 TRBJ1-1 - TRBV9 CASSVGQGRNTEAFF TGTGCCAGCAGCGTAGGACAGGGGCGCAACACTGAAGCTTTCTTT
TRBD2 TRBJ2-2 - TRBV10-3 CAISDRGLAGANTGELFF TGTGCCATCAGTGATCGAGGACTAGCGGGAGCGAACACCGGGGAGCTGTTTTTT
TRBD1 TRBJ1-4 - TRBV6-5 CASSYRDRVGEKLFF TGTGCCAGCAGTTACCGGGACAGGGTCGGTGAAAAACTGTTTTTT
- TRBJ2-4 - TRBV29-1 CSVEAAGKNIQYF TGCAGCGTTGAGGCGGCGGGAAAAAACATTCAGTACTTC
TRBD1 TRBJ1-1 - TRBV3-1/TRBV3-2 CASSQTGYTEAFF TGTGCCAGCAGCCAGACAGGGTACACTGAAGCTTTCTTT
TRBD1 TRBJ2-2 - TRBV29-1 CSAKPATGVNTGELFF TGCAGCGCTAAACCGGCCACAGGGGTAAACACCGGGGAGCTGTTTTTT
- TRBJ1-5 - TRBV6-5 CASRRFGNQPQHF TGTGCCAGCAGGAGGTTCGGCAATCAGCCCCAGCATTTT
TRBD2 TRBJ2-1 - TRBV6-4 CASSGLAGPNEQFF TGTGCCAGCAGTGGACTAGCGGGACCCAATGAGCAGTTCTTC
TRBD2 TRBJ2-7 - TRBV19 CASSTYPTSGFYEQYF TGTGCCAGTAGTACCTATCCGACTAGCGGGTTCTACGAGCAGTACTTC
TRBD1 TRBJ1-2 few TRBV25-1 CASSALGAGGPYGYTF TGTGCCAGCAGTGCCCTCGGGGCAGGGGGCCCCTATGGCTACACCTTC
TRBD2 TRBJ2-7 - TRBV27 CASSLRGASSYEQYF TGTGCCAGCAGTCTGCGGGGGGCCTCCTCCTACGAGCAGTACTTC
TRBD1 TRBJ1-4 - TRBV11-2 CASSPQSGQGNEKLFF TGTGCCAGCAGCCCGCAATCTGGACAGGGGAATGAAAAACTGTTTTTT
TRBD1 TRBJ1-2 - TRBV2 CASSAYGTGGVNYGYTF TGTGCCAGCAGTGCCTACGGGACAGGGGGAGTGAACTATGGCTACACCTTC
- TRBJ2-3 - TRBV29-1 CSVEEWTSTDTQYF TGCAGCGTTGAAGAGTGGACTAGCACAGATACGCAGTATTTT
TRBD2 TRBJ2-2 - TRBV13 CASSSLLAGAAGELFF TGTGCCAGCAGTTCCCTACTAGCGGGAGCGGCCGGGGAGCTGTTTTTT
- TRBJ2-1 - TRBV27 CASISREMNGPSYNEQFF TGTGCCAGCATAAGCCGGGAGATGAACGGACCCTCCTACAATGAGCAGTTCTTC
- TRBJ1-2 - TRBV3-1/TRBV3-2 CASSLWTAANYGYTF TGTGCCAGCAGCCTCTGGACAGCAGCTAACTATGGCTACACCTTC
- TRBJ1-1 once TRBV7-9 CASSSWADTEAFF TGTGCCAGCAGCTCCTGGGCTGACACTGAAGCTTTCTTT
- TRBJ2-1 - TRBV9 CASSPPGTGSYNEQFF TGTGCCAGCAGCCCTCCAGGCACCGGCTCCTACAATGAGCAGTTCTTC
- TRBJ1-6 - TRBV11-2 CASSLGRQANSPLHF TGTGCCAGCAGCTTAGGTAGACAGGCTAATTCACCCCTCCACTTT
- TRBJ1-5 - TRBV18 CASSPDGGNQPQHF TGTGCCAGCTCACCAGACGGGGGCAATCAGCCCCAGCATTTT
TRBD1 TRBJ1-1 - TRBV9 CASSVGQGAITEAFF TGTGCCAGCAGCGTAGGCCAGGGGGCGATCACTGAAGCTTTCTTT
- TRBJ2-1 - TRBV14 CASSLLPPDHEQFF TGTGCCAGCAGCCTCCTACCCCCTGATCATGAGCAGTTCTTC
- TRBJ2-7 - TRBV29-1 CSVGSAAYEQYF TGCAGCGTAGGGAGCGCGGCCTACGAGCAGTACTTC
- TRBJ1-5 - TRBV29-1 CSAKEVGNQPQHF TGCAGCGCCAAGGAGGTGGGCAATCAGCCCCAGCATTTT
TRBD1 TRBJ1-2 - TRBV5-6 CASSPKQGGFYGYTF TGTGCCAGCAGCCCTAAACAGGGGGGTTTCTATGGCTACACCTTC
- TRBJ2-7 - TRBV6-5 CASSYSPQAYPYEQYF TGTGCCAGCAGTTACTCCCCCCAGGCCTACCCCTACGAGCAGTACTTC
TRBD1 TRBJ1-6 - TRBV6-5 CASSTGQGAFSPLHF TGTGCCAGCAGTACGGGACAGGGGGCTTTCTCACCCCTCCACTTT
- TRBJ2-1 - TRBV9 CASSVFNGGVPQNNEQFF TGTGCCAGCAGCGTATTCAATGGAGGGGTGCCGCAAAACAATGAGCAGTTCTTC
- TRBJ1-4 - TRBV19 CASSIAGSRGINEKLFF TGTGCCAGTAGTATAGCCGGCTCAAGGGGAATTAATGAAAAACTGTTTTTT
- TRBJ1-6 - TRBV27 CASSLSAGNNSPLHF TGTGCCAGCAGTTTATCGGCGGGCAATAATTCACCCCTCCACTTT
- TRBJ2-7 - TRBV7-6 CASSFWGDEQYF TGTGCCAGCAGCTTTTGGGGGGACGAGCAGTACTTC
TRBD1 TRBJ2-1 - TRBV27 CASSSGQGAYNEQFF TGTGCCAGCAGTTCCGGGCAGGGGGCATACAATGAGCAGTTCTTC
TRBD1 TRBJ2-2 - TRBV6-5 CASSSDRGHTGELFF TGTGCCAGCAGTTCCGACAGGGGGCACACCGGGGAGCTGTTTTTT